This TCR beta chain is from a study of T cell repertoires in cytomegalovirus infection. Turning to the study itself: Carrying CMV and the relevant HLA type showed in public TCR beta signatures. Study-level findings and limits: Cumulative frequency of public TCR beta families picked out carriers of CMV plus the relevant HLA. Dominant in the ex vivo response were TCR beta clonotypes restricted by HLA-C and specific for CMV.

Trimming shortened V by 0 bases and J by 4 bases, and 4 bases separated the two germline ends. From germline, CDR1 is SGHDT and CDR2 YYEEEE. This CDR3 contains 13 residues. TCRdb passed the reads through MiXCR, listing each CDR3 protein once. The table shows nearly 700,000 distinct CDR3 sequences, with roughly 33% occurring only once. Concerning this clonotype: Its matching antigen is unknown.

This sequence was found in a human donor in good health (CMV status not recorded). Some clones in this sample may be carry-over from other donors' samples. The chain couples TRBV5-6 to TRBJ1-4, with unresolved D. Sample: cultured PBMCs, taken from culture after CMV antigen stimulation. The CDR3 DNA reads as TGTGCCAGCAGCTTGGATCGTAATGAAAAACTGTTTTTT. Encoded protein: CASSLDRNEKLFF.